These T cell receptor beta chains were read from a single sample in a study of CD8 T cells in ankylosing spondylitis. TCRdb reanalysed the 5' RACE reads using MiXCR and keeps one entry per CDR3 protein. Of 90,000 to 100,000 distinct CDR3 sequences in the sample, roughly 8.3% were seen once. The sequenced sample consisted of blood, either unsorted or a sorted T cell fraction (not recorded which). These receptors were taken from a male donor with ankylosing spondylitis or in good health (not recorded which). The CDR3 runs from the conserved cysteine through the conserved F or W. A D gene is named only where the DNA matches it firmly. Size is stated for part of the rows, as once, few or many counts, or as a class when the clone is expanded.

clone_size	v_call	j_call	d_call	cdr3_nt	cdr3_aa
many	TRBV5-4	TRBJ2-1	NA	TGTGCCAGCAGGTGGGACGCAGGCTCCTACAATGAGCAGTTCTTC	CASRWDAGSYNEQFF
many	TRBV7-8	TRBJ2-4	TRBD1	TGTGCCAGCAGCTTCGGGACAGGGGTGGCCAAAAACATTCAGTACTTC	CASSFGTGVAKNIQYF
many	TRBV7-8	TRBJ2-5	NA	TGTGCCAGCAGCTTAACGGAAACTGAGACCCAGTACTTC	CASSLTETETQYF
many	TRBV7-2	TRBJ2-3	NA	TGTGCCAGCACCTCGATGTCAGCAGATACGCAGTATTTT	CASTSMSADTQYF
many	TRBV6-5	TRBJ2-5	NA	TGTGCCAGCAGCTCTGGACGAATGGCGTACTTC	CASSSGRMAYF
NA	TRBV6-2/TRBV6-3	TRBJ1-2	NA	TGTGCCAGCAGTTACCTCACAGGAGTCAATGGCTACACCTTC	CASSYLTGVNGYTF
NA	TRBV24-1	TRBJ2-1	NA	TGTGCCACCGCACCCGGGGGTTCAACTCACAATGAGCAGTTCTTC	CATAPGGSTHNEQFF
NA	TRBV20-1	TRBJ2-1	NA	TGCAGTGCTAGAGCACCAGGGAAAGGCCACAATGAGCAGTTCTTC	CSARAPGKGHNEQFF
many	TRBV5-1	TRBJ2-7	NA	TGCGCCAGCAGCTCGACAGCGGCCTCCTACGAGCAGTACTTC	CASSSTAASYEQYF
few	TRBV7-9	TRBJ2-1	NA	TGTGCCAGCAGCCGTACCCACAATGAGCAGTTCTTC	CASSRTHNEQFF
few	TRBV20-1	TRBJ2-3	NA	TGCAGTGCTTCCACAGATACGCAGTATTTT	CSASTDTQYF
many	TRBV6-5	TRBJ1-2	NA	TGTGCCAGCAGTTACTCGACCGAGGTCGGTGGCTACACCTTC	CASSYSTEVGGYTF
NA	TRBV5-4	TRBJ2-3	TRBD2	TGTGCCAGCAGCTCGAAAACTAGCGGGAGATCAGATACGCAGTATTTT	CASSSKTSGRSDTQYF
many	TRBV7-2	TRBJ1-6	NA	TGTGCCAGCAGCAGGCGGACGGGATATAATTCACCCCTCCACTTT	CASSRRTGYNSPLHF
many	TRBV7-8	TRBJ1-5	NA	TGTGCCAGCAGCCATCGGTGGCCCTGGGGAGATCAGCCCCAGCATTTT	CASSHRWPWGDQPQHF
many	TRBV7-2	TRBJ2-2	NA	TGTGCCAGCACAGATTTCTGGCGGGATTCGACCGGGGAGCTGTTTTTT	CASTDFWRDSTGELFF
many	TRBV12-5	TRBJ2-7	NA	TGTGCTAGTGGTGACGACGTAAGTCGGGACGAGCAGTACTTC	CASGDDVSRDEQYF
many	TRBV20-1	TRBJ1-2	NA	TGCAGTGCTAGAGATACTCGCATCAACTATGGCTACACCTTC	CSARDTRINYGYTF
many	TRBV7-2	TRBJ2-7	TRBD2	TGTGCCAGCAGCTTAGTCCAGCTAGCGGGGAACTACGAGCAGTACTTC	CASSLVQLAGNYEQYF